Following are 7 T cell receptor beta chains from one sample sequenced in a study of control samples from healthy donors and cancer patients. Produced via immunoSEQ multiplex PCR; TCRdb's table is partial and in-frame only. The sample carries approximately 110,000 clones, roughly nine tenths recorded once. Sequenced input: blood. The source of these receptors is a woman in her late teens or twenties in good health.

The chain is built from TRBV7-7 and TRBJ2-3; D ambiguous. Germline V gives CDR1 SSHAT, CDR2 FNYEAQ (reference sequence). The CDR3 spans 13 residues. Trimming shortened V by 2 bases and J by 2 bases, and 5 bases separated the two germline ends. In nucleotides, the CDR3 is TGTGCCAGCAGCTTAAGCTACACAGATACGCAGTATTTT. This encodes CASSLSYTDTQYF. Full variable domain (missing parts from reference TRBV7-7 and TRBJ2-3): GAGVSQSPRYKVTKRGQDVTLRCDPISSHATLYWYQQALGQGPEFLTYFNYEAQPDKSGLPSDRFSAERPEGSISTLTIQRTEQRDSAMYRCASSLSYTDTQYFGPGTRLTVL.

The chain couples TRBV2 to TRBJ2-2; weak D call: TRBD1 (6 bases). Per germline, CDR1 SNHLY and CDR2 FYNNEI. This CDR3 has 17 amino acids. V was trimmed by 4 bases and J by 1 base, leaving 16 bases between them. The CDR3 DNA follows: TGTGCCAGCAGTGCGACGCGATCGACAGGGAACACCGGGGAGCTGTTTTTT. Encoded protein: CASSATRSTGNTGELFF.

This clone has a handful of counts. The rearrangement joins TRBV21-1 to TRBJ2-7. TRBV21-1 represents a pseudogene. This CDR3 comprises 16 residues. CDR3 nucleotide sequence: TGTGCCAGCGTTGGTTGGGAGGGGGCCATCTCCTACGAGCAGTACTTC. Its protein is CASVGWEGAISYEQYF.

The rearrangement joins TRBV14 to TRBJ2-1, with 9 bases aligning to TRBD2. From germline, CDR1 is SGHDN and CDR2 FVKESK. This CDR3 spans 17 amino acids. After removal of 2 bases from V and 4 bases from J, the junction contained 9 bases not matched to a gene. In DNA form, the CDR3 reads TGTGCCAGCAGCCAAACCCGTAGCGGGAGCTGGTACAATGAGCAGTTCTTC. It codes for CASSQTRSGSWYNEQFF.

Turning to this clone: The same CDR3 can be traced to other DNA sequences in this sample. The chain recombines TRBV29-1 with TRBJ1-2; D possibly corresponds to TRBD1 (6 bases). Germline assignment: CDR1 SQVTM and CDR2 ANQGSEA. The V gene lost 5 bases and the J gene lost 8 bases, with 15 bases spanning the gap. CDR3 size: 12 residues. The CDR3 sequence is CSVKGGKGGYTF. DNA for the CDR3: TGCAGCGTTAAGGGGGGGAAAGGGGGCTACACCTTC.

This chain links TRBV28 with TRBJ2-5, with 10 bases fitting TRBD1. Per germline, CDR1 MDHEN and CDR2 SYDVKM. The CDR3 is made up of 15 amino acids. The ends lost 5 bases at V and 5 bases at J; junction bases unmatched: 8. CDR3 bases: TGTGCCAGCAGTCCCTCCGGGACAGGGGACGAGACCCAGTACTTC. Translation: CASSPSGTGDETQYF.

The chain employs TRBV7-2 and TRBJ2-7; D unclear. The CDR3 is made up of 13 amino acids. The ends were cut back, 0 bases at V and 8 bases at J, with 11 bases in the middle. CDR1 is SGHTA and CDR2 is FQGNSA in the germline V gene. In DNA form, the CDR3 reads TGTGCCAGCAGCTTAGCGCTGAGGTCGAAGCAGTACTTC. Translated: CASSLALRSKQYF.